What follows are 15 T cell receptor beta chains derived from one specimen sequenced in a study of persistence of HIV-infected CD4 T cells. The immunoSEQ assay was version 4, run in survey mode. Profiled with immunoSEQ multiplex PCR; TCRdb holds only in-frame clones, not every one. The table shows some 50,000 clones, with about 87% occurring only once. Antigens for these TCRs are unknown. Nonspecific anti-CD3/anti-CD28 bead stimulation represents the broad CD4+ T cell repertoire. Sorting of responding CD4+ T cells relied on upregulated CD40 ligand together with CD69. The sample consisted of CD4+ T cells sorted from PBMCs after roughly 18-hour stimulation, taken from a patient who received antiretroviral therapy. The receptors here all came from an adult woman with HIV who was CMV-seropositive.

The chain links TRBV7-8 to TRBJ2-1; D may be TRBD2 (5 bases). Per germline, CDR1 SGHVS and CDR2 FQNEAQ. With 1 base removed from V and 0 bases from J, the gap between germline ends came to 7 bases. The CDR3 is made up of 15 amino acids. The CDR3 loop reads CASSLVGGSYNEQFF. The CDR3 DNA is TGTGCCAGCAGCTTAGTTGGAGGCTCCTACAATGAGCAGTTCTTC.

V is TRBV5-1 and J is TRBJ2-4; possible D gene TRBD1, 6 bases. The CDR3 has 15 residues. Deletions cut 5 bases from V and 0 bases from J, with 12 bases between. Germline V gene data show CDR1 as SGHRS and CDR2 as YFSETQ. CDR3 nucleotide sequence: TGCGCCAGCAGGAGGACAGCTTTAGCCAAAAACATTCAGTACTTC. Translated, it gives CASRRTALAKNIQYF.

The rearrangement uses TRBV11-3 and TRBJ2-5; 8 nucleotides align to TRBD1. This CDR3 spans 17 amino acids. The V gene's germline CDR1 is SGHNT and CDR2 YENEEA. V lost 0 bases, J lost 5 bases, and 11 bases stayed unmatched. The CDR3 bases are TGTGCCAGCAGCTTAGATCGGGGACAGGTGGTAGAGGAGACCCAGTACTTC. It translates to CASSLDRGQVVEETQYF.

The genes are TRBV7-2 and TRBJ1-5; a possible D gene is TRBD1 (5 bases). This CDR3 has 13 amino acids. Germline CDR1 reads SGHTA; CDR2 reads FQGNSA. Trimming removed 3 bases at V and 4 bases at J, with 7 bases between. This chain's CDR3 is CASSLGENQPQHF. As DNA, the CDR3 is TGTGCCAGCAGCTTGGGGGAAAATCAGCCCCAGCATTTT.

The rearrangement uses TRBV6-5 and TRBJ2-7; TRBD1 matches 9 bases. V was pared by 5 bases and J by 7 bases, with 9 bases of the junction left unmatched. The CDR3 totals 14 residues. Per germline, CDR1 MNHEY and CDR2 SVGAGI. The CDR3 region is CASSKGQGFTEQYF. CDR3 nucleotide sequence: TGTGCCAGCAGTAAGGGACAGGGCTTCACTGAGCAGTACTTC.

The chain is built from TRBV27 and TRBJ2-1; 10 bases match TRBD1. CDR1 and CDR2 from the germline V gene are MNHEY and SMNVEV (reference sequence). The junction had 3 bases not matched to a gene; V was cut back by 4 bases and J by 3 bases. The CDR3 spans 15 residues. CDR3 DNA: TGTGCCAGCAGTTCGCGGACAGGGGGCTACAATGAGCAGTTCTTC. Protein: CASSSRTGGYNEQFF.

This chain links TRBV23-1 with TRBJ1-2; D remains unclear. TRBV23-1 qualifies as an ORF whose function is uncertain. The CDR3 is 16 residues long. V lost 0 bases and J lost 6, with 17 bases in between. The CDR3: CASSQSPGWVGHGYTF. CDR3 sequence (DNA): TGCGCCAGCAGTCAATCCCCGGGGTGGGTCGGTCATGGCTACACCTTC.

This clone has only a few counts. The chain couples TRBV9 to TRBJ2-2, with D perhaps being TRBD1 or TRBD2 (5 bases each). Trimming removed 0 bases at V and 0 bases at J, with 18 bases between. This CDR3 region has 19 residues. Per the germline V gene, CDR1 is SGDLS and CDR2 is YYNGEE. The CDR3 region is CASSVAGLWGTPNTGELFF. The CDR3 region has the DNA TGTGCCAGCAGCGTAGCGGGGCTGTGGGGGACCCCGAACACCGGGGAGCTGTTTTTT. Together with reference TRBV9 and TRBJ2-2, the CDR3 gives the full variable domain: DSGVTQTPKHLITATGQRVTLRCSPRSGDLSVYWYQQSLDQGLQFLIQYYNGEERAKGNILERFSAQQFPDLHSELNLSSLELGDSALYFCASSVAGLWGTPNTGELFFGEGSRLTVL.

This chain uses TRBV24-1 with TRBJ2-7; D gene ambiguous. Germline values: CDR1 KGHDR, CDR2 SFDVKD. Trimming pared 6 bases from V and 3 bases from J, leaving 14 bases between. The CDR3 contains 14 residues. The DNA for the CDR3 is TGTGCCACCAGTCCAAGTGGGTCCTACTACGAGCAGTACTTC. Translated: CATSPSGSYYEQYF.

The rearrangement links TRBV19 to TRBJ2-6; D may be TRBD1 or TRBD2 (6 bases each). Trimming shortened V by 7 bases and J by 0 bases, and 16 bases separated the two germline ends. This CDR3 is 17 amino acids long. CDR1 and CDR2 (germline): LNHDA, SQIVND (reference sequence). CDR3 amino acids: CASKGGGPFSGANVLTF. In DNA, the CDR3 is TGTGCCAGTAAAGGTGGGGGGCCTTTCTCTGGGGCCAACGTCCTGACTTTC.

V usage is TRBV14 and J usage is TRBJ2-5; 8 bases fit TRBD1. The CDR3 spans 15 residues. The trim removed 4 bases at V and 5 bases at J, leaving 9 bases unmatched. Germline V gives CDR1 SGHDN, CDR2 FVKESK. CDR3 in amino acids: CASSLQGAAWETQYF. The CDR3, as DNA: TGTGCCAGCAGCCTTCAGGGGGCGGCTTGGGAGACCCAGTACTTC.

This clone was counted between two and nine times. The chain couples TRBV30 to TRBJ1-3; D not certain. V dropped 4 bases and J dropped 0 bases, with 13 bases sitting between them. There are 15 residues in the CDR3. CDR1 and CDR2 (germline): GTSNPN, SVGIG (reference sequence). CDR3 loop: CAWTVPGYSGNTIYF. The CDR3 DNA is TGTGCCTGGACTGTGCCGGGGTACTCTGGAAACACCATATATTTT.

The chain links TRBV20-1 to TRBJ2-2; TRBD1 or TRBD2 may be the D gene (5 bases each). This CDR3 comprises 11 residues. Germline values: CDR1 DFQATT, CDR2 SNEGSKA (reference sequence). V shed 3 bases and J shed 6 bases, with 5 bases lying between them. CDR3 sequence reads: CSARGPGELFF. The CDR3 nucleotides are TGCAGTGCTAGGGGACCCGGGGAGCTGTTTTTT.

The table lists this clone with a count of one. The V gene is TRBV6-5, the J gene TRBJ2-7, with D tentatively TRBD2 (6 bases). V lost 6 bases and J 1 base, leaving 13 bases between the germline ends. The CDR3 consists of 14 residues. Germline CDR1 and CDR2: MNHEY and SVGAGI. The CDR3 bases are TGTGCCAGCAGATGGGACTCAAAATCCTACGAGCAGTACTTC. It codes for CASRWDSKSYEQYF.

The rearrangement links TRBV7-2 to TRBJ2-3; TRBD2 matches at 7 bases. The germline CDR1 and CDR2 sequences are SGHTA and FQGNSA. The CDR3 contains 16 residues. V shed 1 base, J shed 0 bases, and the junction held 4 bases outside the gene matches. CDR3 sequence: CASSLERGGSTDTQYF. CDR3 DNA: TGTGCCAGCAGCTTAGAACGCGGGGGTAGCACAGATACGCAGTATTTT.